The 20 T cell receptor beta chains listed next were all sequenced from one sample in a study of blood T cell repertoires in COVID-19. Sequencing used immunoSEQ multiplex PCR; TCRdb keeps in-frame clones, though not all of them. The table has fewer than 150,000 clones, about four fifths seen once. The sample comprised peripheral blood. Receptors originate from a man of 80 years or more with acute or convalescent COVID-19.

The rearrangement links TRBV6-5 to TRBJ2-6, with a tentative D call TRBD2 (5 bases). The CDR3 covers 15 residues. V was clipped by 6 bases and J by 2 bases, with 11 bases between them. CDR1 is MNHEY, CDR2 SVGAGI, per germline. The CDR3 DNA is TGTGCCAGCAGCTCCGGGAACCCTGGGGCCAACGTCCTGACTTTC. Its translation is CASSSGNPGANVLTF.

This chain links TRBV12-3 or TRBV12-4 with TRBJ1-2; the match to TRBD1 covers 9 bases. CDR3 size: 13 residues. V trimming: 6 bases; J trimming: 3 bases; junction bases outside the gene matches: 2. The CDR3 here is CASRDRGYYGYTF. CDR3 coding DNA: TGTGCCAGCAGGGACAGGGGCTACTATGGCTACACCTTC.

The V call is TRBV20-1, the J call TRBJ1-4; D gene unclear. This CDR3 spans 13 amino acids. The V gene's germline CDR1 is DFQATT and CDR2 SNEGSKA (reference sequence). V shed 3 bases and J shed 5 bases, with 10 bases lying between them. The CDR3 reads CSASDSQNEKLFF. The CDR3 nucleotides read TGCAGTGCTAGTGATAGCCAAAATGAAAAACTGTTTTTT.

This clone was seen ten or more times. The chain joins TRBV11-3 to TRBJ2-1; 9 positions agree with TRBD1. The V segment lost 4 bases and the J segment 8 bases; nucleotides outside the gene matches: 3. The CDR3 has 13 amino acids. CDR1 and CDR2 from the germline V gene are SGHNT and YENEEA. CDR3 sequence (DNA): TGTGCCAGCAGCTGGGGACAGGGCTATGAGCAGTTCTTC. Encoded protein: CASSWGQGYEQFF.

CDR3 region: CASSPQRGGVREGGELFF. Here the CDR3 DNA reads TGCGCCAGCAGCCCCCAACGGGGTGGGGTTCGAGAGGGCGGGGAGCTGTTTTTT. V gene TRBV5-1 combines with J gene TRBJ2-2; D may be TRBD2 (5 bases). The CDR3 runs 18 residues. Germline lookup yields CDR1 SGHRS and CDR2 YFSETQ. The V end was cut by 4 bases, the J end by 7 bases, with 26 bases between.

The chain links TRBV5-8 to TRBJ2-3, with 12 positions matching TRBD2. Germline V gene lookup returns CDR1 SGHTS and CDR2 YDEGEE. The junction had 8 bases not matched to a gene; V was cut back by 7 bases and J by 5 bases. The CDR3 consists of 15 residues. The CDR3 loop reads CASRTSGANIDTQYF. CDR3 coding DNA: TGTGCCAGCCGGACTAGCGGGGCCAATATAGATACGCAGTATTTT.

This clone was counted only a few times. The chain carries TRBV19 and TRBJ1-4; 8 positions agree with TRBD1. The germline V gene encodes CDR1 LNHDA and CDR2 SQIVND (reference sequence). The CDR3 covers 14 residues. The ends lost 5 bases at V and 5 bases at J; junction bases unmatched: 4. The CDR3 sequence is CASSPGQGNEKLFF. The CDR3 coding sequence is TGTGCCAGTAGTCCCGGACAGGGAAATGAAAAACTGTTTTTT.

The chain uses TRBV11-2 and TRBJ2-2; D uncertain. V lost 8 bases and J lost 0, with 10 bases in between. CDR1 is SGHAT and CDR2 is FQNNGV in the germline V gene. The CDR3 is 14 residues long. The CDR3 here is CASLFGANTGELFF. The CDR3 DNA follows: TGTGCCAGCCTTTTTGGAGCGAACACCGGGGAGCTGTTTTTT.

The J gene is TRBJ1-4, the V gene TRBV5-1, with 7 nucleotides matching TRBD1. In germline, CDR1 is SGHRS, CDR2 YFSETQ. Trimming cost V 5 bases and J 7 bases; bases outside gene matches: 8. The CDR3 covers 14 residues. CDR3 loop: CASSGGGGGEKLFF. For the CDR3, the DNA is TGCGCCAGCAGTGGTGGAGGGGGCGGTGAAAAACTGTTTTTT.

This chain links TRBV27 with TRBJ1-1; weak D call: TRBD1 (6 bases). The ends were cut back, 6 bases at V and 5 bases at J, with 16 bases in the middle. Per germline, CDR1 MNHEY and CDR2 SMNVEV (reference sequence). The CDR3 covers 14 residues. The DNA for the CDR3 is TGTGCCAGCAGGCGAACAGGGAGTTATACTGAAGCTTTCTTT. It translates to CASRRTGSYTEAFF.

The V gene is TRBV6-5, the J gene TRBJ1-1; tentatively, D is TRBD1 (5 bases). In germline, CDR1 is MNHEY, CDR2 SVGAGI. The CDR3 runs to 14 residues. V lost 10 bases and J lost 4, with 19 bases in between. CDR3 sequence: CATSGGPRGTEAFF. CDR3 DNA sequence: TGTGCCACTTCCGGGGGACCCCGGGGCACTGAAGCTTTCTTT.

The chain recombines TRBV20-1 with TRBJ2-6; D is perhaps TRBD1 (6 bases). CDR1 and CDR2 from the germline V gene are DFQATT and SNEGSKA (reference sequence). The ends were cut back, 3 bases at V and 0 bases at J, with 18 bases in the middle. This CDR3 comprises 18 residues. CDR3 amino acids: CSASRLVRGYSGANVLTF. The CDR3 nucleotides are TGCAGTGCTAGTAGACTTGTCAGGGGTTACTCTGGGGCCAACGTCCTGACTTTC.

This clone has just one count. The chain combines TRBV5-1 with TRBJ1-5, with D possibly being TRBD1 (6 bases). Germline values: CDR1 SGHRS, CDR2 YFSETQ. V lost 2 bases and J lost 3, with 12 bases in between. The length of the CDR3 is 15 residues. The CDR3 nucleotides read TGCGCCAGCAGCTTAGATGGACAGTACAATCAGCCCCAGCATTTT. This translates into CASSLDGQYNQPQHF.

CDR3 residues: CASSVGRRGGPNTDTQYF. The CDR3 nucleotides are TGTGCCAGTAGTGTAGGACGGCGGGGGGGCCCAAACACAGATACGCAGTATTTT. The gene calls are TRBV19 and TRBJ2-3, with 9 bases fitting TRBD2. This CDR3 spans 18 amino acids. CDR1 and CDR2 (germline): LNHDA, SQIVND (reference sequence). The J segment lost 2 bases and the V segment lost 5 bases, leaving 14 bases of the junction unmatched.

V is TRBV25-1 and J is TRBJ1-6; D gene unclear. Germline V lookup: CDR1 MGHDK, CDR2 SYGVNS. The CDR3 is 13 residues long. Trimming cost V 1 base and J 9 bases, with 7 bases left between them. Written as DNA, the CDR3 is TGTGCCAGCAGTGAATTTAGAGGTTCACCCCTCCACTTT. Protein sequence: CASSEFRGSPLHF.

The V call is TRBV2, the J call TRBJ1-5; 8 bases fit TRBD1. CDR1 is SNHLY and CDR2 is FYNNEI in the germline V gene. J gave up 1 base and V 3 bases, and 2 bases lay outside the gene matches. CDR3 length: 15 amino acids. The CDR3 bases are TGTGCCAGCAGTGAGCGACAGGGGAGCAATCAGCCCCAGCATTTT. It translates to CASSERQGSNQPQHF. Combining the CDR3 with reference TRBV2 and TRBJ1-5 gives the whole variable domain EPEVTQTPSHQVTQMGQEVILRCVPISNHLYFYWYRQILGQKVEFLVSFYNNEISEKSEIFDDQFSVERPDGSNFTLKIRSTKLEDSAMYFCASSERQGSNQPQHFGDGTRLSIL.

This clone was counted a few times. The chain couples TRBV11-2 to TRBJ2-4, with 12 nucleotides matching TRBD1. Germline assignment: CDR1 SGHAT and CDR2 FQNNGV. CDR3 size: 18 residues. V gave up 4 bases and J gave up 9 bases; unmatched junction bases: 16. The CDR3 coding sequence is TGTGCCAGCAGCTCTGCCGGGACAGGGGGCGATTGGGTAACCATTCAGTACTTC. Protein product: CASSSAGTGGDWVTIQYF.

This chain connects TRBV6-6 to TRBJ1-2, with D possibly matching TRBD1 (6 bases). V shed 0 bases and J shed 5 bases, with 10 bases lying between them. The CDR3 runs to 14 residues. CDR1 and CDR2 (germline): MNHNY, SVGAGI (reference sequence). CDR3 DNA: TGTGCCAGCAGTTACTCGGACAGCACTTATGGCTACACCTTC. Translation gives CASSYSDSTYGYTF.

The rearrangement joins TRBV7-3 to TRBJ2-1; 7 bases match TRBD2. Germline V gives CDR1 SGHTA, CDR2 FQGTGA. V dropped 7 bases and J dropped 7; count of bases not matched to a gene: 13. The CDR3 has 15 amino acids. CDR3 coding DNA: TGTGCCAGCAACAACGGGGGAGGGGTGAAGAATGAGCAGTTCTTC. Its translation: CASNNGGGVKNEQFF.

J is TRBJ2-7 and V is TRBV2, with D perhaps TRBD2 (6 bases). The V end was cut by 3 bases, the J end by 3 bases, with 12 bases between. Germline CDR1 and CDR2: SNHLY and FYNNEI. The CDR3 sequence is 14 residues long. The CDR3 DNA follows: TGTGCCAGCAGTGAGTTAAGGGGAGGCTACGAGCAGTACTTC. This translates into CASSELRGGYEQYF.